This T cell receptor beta chain was captured in a study of cytomegalovirus exposure and HLA in healthy donors (TCRdb year 2017). With regard to the full study: An earlier analysis of 587 of the donors reported about 300 Gb of sequence data and 95 million to 130 million unique TCR beta sequences obtained from around 180 million T cells. Of the 398 genotyped donors, about 80% fell in the genetic ancestry cluster associated with self-reported Caucasian donors. The study combined high-throughput TCR immunosequencing, statistical association of individual TCRs with disease status, and machine learning to predict cytomegalovirus infection status. A later analysis re-analyzed previously published TCR beta repertoires from 550 to 700 donors and added high-resolution HLA genotyping to study TCR occurrence patterns. An early release that covered roughly 600 HLA-typed donors contained around 300 gigabases of sequencing data and around 85 million unique TCR sequences. In a later genetic analysis, genome-wide SNP genotypes for about 55% of the roughly 700 donors were used, and that subset was treated as a discovery cohort. The later analysis used no new phenotypic data to find candidate immune exposures, relying instead on TCR beta sequences and their occurrence across donors. The study aimed to test whether cataloging public T cell receptors could reveal signatures of past pathogen exposure. A separate validation cohort of roughly 130 different subjects was used in addition to the roughly 670-subject first cohort. Roughly 5 DR-DQ haplotypes were handled as single units for association and clustering, since linkage in the cohort was strong. Every discovery cohort repertoire had been produced on one sequencing platform. Typing coverage differed by locus: A, B, C, DRB1 and DQB1 were typed in roughly 620-640 donors, DQA1 in 500 to 550, DPA1 in around 610, and DPB1 in 450 to 480. Donor age, sex, ethnicity and CMV serostatus were compiled together with the repertoire data. HLA typing covered class I and class II loci at four-digit resolution. The study used immunosequencing to profile the T cell repertoires of approximately 640 subjects and linked those repertoires to cytomegalovirus serostatus. An earlier analysis of approximately 630 of the donors applied high-throughput TCR beta sequencing to assess whether each TCR beta V gene segment acted as functional or pseudogenic. Among some 400 genotyped donors of the cohort, an average of about 240,000 unique TCR beta nucleotide sequences was sequenced per donor, of which about 19% were non-productive. General study outcomes and caveats: In a later analysis, HLA-associated TCR beta chains showed more clonal expansion and lower generation probabilities than non-associated chains that were equally common. For the cohort, immune exposure information was limited to CMV serostatus. The cohort was sequenced for TCR beta chains only, and without alpha or paired-chain data the features that could be detected were limited. A cluster of highly shared sequence variants was judged likely to represent a technical artifact of the sequencing pipeline. The earlier analysis of around 600 of the donors excluded roughly 16 rarely observed V segments, including chromosome 9 orphons, because counts were too low. Linkage disequilibrium might explain the correlated functional status among segregating V segments, but an unknown experimental factor could not be ruled out. In a later genetic analysis, a missense DCLRE1C variant was associated with V-gene and J-gene trimming of TCR beta chains, and the association was replicated in an independent cohort. It was suggested by the authors that the approach could potentially be generalized to other disease states and immunological phenotypes. Most CMV-associated TCR beta chains appeared to be HLA-restricted in a later analysis, and the HLA associations seemed to be driven largely by CMV exposure. Most TCR sequences were observed very rarely across donors, whereas some public TCRs were present in many individuals. A further reported finding was that TCR beta sequences accurately predicted the HLA-A and HLA-B alleles for most subjects in the first cohort. Broadly in line with IMGT annotations, most TCR beta V segments showed up in productive rearrangements about 90% or about 30% of the time in an earlier analysis of some 590 of the donors. In vitro tests confirmed that a few of the cytomegalovirus-associated TCR beta chains recognize cytomegalovirus antigens. Specific HLA alleles were associated with 15,000 to 20,000 TCR beta sequences at a false discovery rate of 0.05 in a later analysis. Because HLA typing was unavailable for some donors at each locus, only the typed subset was used in association tests. According to a later analysis, TCR association rates differed among HLA loci, with DRB1 alleles showing the most associated TCRs and HLA-C alleles showing the fewest. The classifier was reported to diagnose cytomegalovirus status with high specificity and sensitivity in both the original and validation cohorts. The study gave a list of more than 150 TCR beta chains associated with cytomegalovirus. When HLA alleles, especially DR and DQ, strongly co-occurred, attributing TCR associations to individual alleles was difficult. A later analysis reported that several top co-occurrence clusters appeared linked to parvovirus B19, influenza, CMV and Epstein-Barr virus. Compared with the roughly 710-donor mean, donors in an Asian-associated ancestry cluster had fewer N-insertions in productive TCRs, according to a later genetic analysis. Presence/absence analyses assumed roughly uniform sequencing depth across donors, an assumption that may not hold. The 87-base-pair reads could not distinguish some IMGT-functional V segments, including TRBV6-2 and TRBV6-3, so those segments were excluded.

In total, approximately 690 healthy bone marrow donors made up the cohort. Cohort members were all nominally healthy when sampled, although unrecorded immune exposures were likely present. The donor was CMV seropositive and belonged to the group of 250 to 300 seropositive cohort members. Every donor gave a peripheral blood sample, and the peripheral blood mononuclear cells from that sample were used for TCR beta sequencing. Genomic DNA was extracted from the blood cell samples with the Qiagen DNeasy Blood Extraction Kit. The method was the immunoSEQ multiplex PCR assay. The multiplex PCR relied on a mix of 60 forward primers for TCR Vbeta segments and 13 reverse primers for TCR Jbeta segments. Amplification of the CDR3 region of rearranged TCR beta genes was performed with a multiplex PCR assay on genomic DNA. The amplified TCR beta libraries were sequenced on the Illumina HiSeq System as 87-base-pair reads. The authors processed their data as follows. Across the 500 to 750 repertoires, a later analysis counted tens of millions of unique TCR beta chains, 8.5 million to 12 million of which were shared by at least two donors. Raw reads were error-corrected and collapsed into unique sequences with a nearest-neighbor algorithm that merged closely related sequences to remove PCR and sequencing errors. V, D and J gene segments were assigned by aligning CDR3 sequences to IMGT reference sequences. For a sequence to be retained, a match of at least six nucleotides was required to both a V gene segment and a J gene segment. A rearrangement was called productive if the CDR3 had no stop codons and remained in frame with V and J, and every other rearrangement was called non-productive. Following IMGT convention, CDR3 was defined as the stretch from the second conserved V-encoded cysteine up to the conserved J-encoded phenylalanine. The earlier analysis of roughly 590 of the donors excluded sequences that lacked an unambiguous match to a single V gene segment. In an earlier analysis of approximately 590 of the donors, a V segment was called functional when productive rearrangements were above 56.7%, and segregating when the standard deviation between donors exceeded 5%. A statistical classification framework was built to diagnose cytomegalovirus status from the catalog of TCR beta chain sequences. V and J gene assignment, in a later analysis, came from comparing TCR nucleotide sequences with IMGT/GENE-DB human TR gene sequences. Using the TCRdist pipeline, a later analysis assigned CDR3 sequences along with most-parsimonious VDJ recombination scenarios. In a later analysis, each TCR beta chain was defined by its CDR3 amino acid sequence together with its V-gene family, and reads lacking a unique V-gene family were excluded. As a way to deal with suspected cross-contamination and a sequencing artifact, a later analysis dropped 592 nucleotide sequences that were highly shared and had low generation probability. In a later analysis, a clonal expansion index for each public chain was calculated from normalized within-repertoire ranks of inferred template counts. In a later analysis, generation probabilities were computed with a VDJ recombination model fitted to out-of-frame rearrangements, and the resulting probabilities were checked against IGoR. In a later analysis, TCR-TCR, TCR-HLA and TCR-CMV co-occurrence was scored with hypergeometric tests, and a repertoire-size bias correction was applied to TCR pairs. To estimate false discovery rates, a later analysis permuted the HLA or CMV assignments 20 times. In a later analysis, co-occurring TCRs were grouped using DBSCAN, with TCRdist sequence similarity added in when clustering inside HLA-allele-positive subsets. Repertoires with fewer than 30,000 or more than 120,000 public chains were left out of co-occurrence clustering, as were about 5 repertoires with anomalous nucleotide sharing. TCRdb limited this immuneACCESS table to in-frame rearrangements with V and J called. A share of clones is missing; checked studies link under half to unresolved V genes, and the rest is unexplained. V and J calls and clone size follow that table, whereas D and trimming were derived from the DNA. The sample profile shows around 200,000 clones; approximately 80% of them were found once. The ten largest clones add up to 0.95% to 1.5% of the sample.

A note on this clone: What antigen it recognizes has not been identified. The sample holds no much larger clone one base away, and base qualities are not on file.

CDR1 is given as MNHEY and CDR2 as SMNVEV, both from the germline V gene (reference sequence). Clipping removes 3 bases from V and 2 bases from J, with 10 as the unmatched junction base count. The CDR3 measures 16 amino acids from cysteine to phenylalanine. Only the CDR3 part of the read is kept: 48 bases, read in frame from the first base. Sequencing was carried out using PBMCs. The origin of this receptor is a girl aged 2 to 10 in good health and CMV-seropositive. The receptor chain draws on TRBV27 and TRBJ2-7; 7 central nucleotides agree with TRBD1. The nucleotides are TGTGCCAGCAGTTTCTCGACAGGGACCACCGCCTACGAGCAGTACTTC. Its protein reads: CASSFSTGTTAYEQYF.